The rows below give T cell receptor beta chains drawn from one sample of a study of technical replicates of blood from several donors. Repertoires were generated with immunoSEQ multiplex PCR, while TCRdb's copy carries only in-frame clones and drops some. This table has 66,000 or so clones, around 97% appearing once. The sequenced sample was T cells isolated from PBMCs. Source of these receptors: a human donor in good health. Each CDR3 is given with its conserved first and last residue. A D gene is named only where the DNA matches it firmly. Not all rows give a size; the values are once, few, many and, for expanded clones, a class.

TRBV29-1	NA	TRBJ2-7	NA	CSVAPGIGYEQYF	TGCAGCGTTGCCCCCGGGATCGGCTACGAGCAGTACTTC
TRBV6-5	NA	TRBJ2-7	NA	CASSYRDTGIYEQYF	TGTGCCAGCAGTTACCGGGATACAGGGATATACGAGCAGTACTTC
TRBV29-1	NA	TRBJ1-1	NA	CSVQGEAFF	TGCAGCGTTCAGGGGGAAGCTTTCTTT
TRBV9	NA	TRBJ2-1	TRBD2	CASSVSGGAQYNEQFF	TGTGCCAGCAGCGTTAGCGGGGGGGCCCAATACAATGAGCAGTTCTTC
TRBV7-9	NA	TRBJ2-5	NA	CASSLPRGAQETQYF	TGTGCCAGCAGCTTGCCTCGGGGGGCTCAAGAGACCCAGTACTTC
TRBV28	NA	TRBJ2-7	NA	CASSRRLASHEQYF	TGTGCCAGCAGTCGGCGGCTAGCGTCCCACGAGCAGTACTTC
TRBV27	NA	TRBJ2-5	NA	CASSSQQLGVQTQYF	TGTGCCAGCAGTTCCCAACAGTTAGGCGTTCAGACCCAGTACTTC
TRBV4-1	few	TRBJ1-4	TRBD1	CASSQDPRDRGLSREKLFF	TGCGCCAGCAGCCAAGATCCCCGGGACAGGGGGCTCTCGAGAGAAAAACTGTTTTTT
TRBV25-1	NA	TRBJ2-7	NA	CASSEFQGTTYEQYF	TGTGCCAGCAGTGAATTTCAGGGAACAACCTACGAGCAGTACTTC
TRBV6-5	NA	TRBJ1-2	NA	CASSYSEGLGYTF	TGTGCCAGCAGTTACTCTGAGGGACTTGGCTACACCTTC
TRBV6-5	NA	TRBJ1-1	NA	CASSYSNPGYGEAFF	TGTGCCAGCAGTTACTCGAATCCAGGGTATGGTGAAGCTTTCTTT
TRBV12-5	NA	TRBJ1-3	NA	CASGLEQGSGNTIYF	TGTGCTAGTGGTTTAGAACAGGGCTCTGGAAACACCATATATTTT
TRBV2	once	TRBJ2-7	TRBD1	CAGRTGSYEQYF	TGTGCCGGCCGGACAGGGAGCTACGAGCAGTACTTC
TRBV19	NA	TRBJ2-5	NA	CASSIVALTETQYF	TGTGCCAGTAGTATAGTAGCCCTAACGGAGACCCAGTACTTC
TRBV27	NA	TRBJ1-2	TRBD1	CASGATGWNYGYTF	TGTGCCAGCGGTGCGACAGGGTGGAACTATGGCTACACCTTC
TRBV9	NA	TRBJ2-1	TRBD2	CASSPRTSGSYNEQFF	TGTGCCAGCAGCCCGCGAACTAGCGGGAGTTACAATGAGCAGTTCTTC
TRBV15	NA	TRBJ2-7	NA	CATSIIAGTTYEQYF	TGTGCCACCAGCATAATCGCAGGGACAACCTACGAGCAGTACTTC
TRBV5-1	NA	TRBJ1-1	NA	CASSSAGLNTEAFF	TGCGCCAGCAGCTCCGCTGGGCTGAACACTGAAGCTTTCTTT
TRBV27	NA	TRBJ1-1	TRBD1	CATRGQLNTEAFF	TGTGCCACCCGGGGACAGCTGAACACTGAAGCTTTCTTT
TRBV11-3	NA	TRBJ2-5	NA	CASSLDRMETQYF	TGTGCCAGCAGCTTAGATCGTATGGAGACCCAGTACTTC
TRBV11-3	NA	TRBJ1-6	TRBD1	CASSFGQGDNSPLHF	TGTGCCAGCAGCTTCGGACAGGGGGATAATTCACCCCTCCACTTT
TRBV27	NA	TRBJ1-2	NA	CASSLDYKTGHGYTF	TGTGCCAGCAGTTTAGACTATAAGACAGGTCATGGCTACACCTTC
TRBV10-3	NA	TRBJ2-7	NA	CAISDSQGSHYEQYF	TGTGCCATCAGTGACTCACAGGGCTCCCATTACGAGCAGTACTTC
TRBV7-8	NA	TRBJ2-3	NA	CASSLSFFTDTQYF	TGTGCCAGCAGCTTATCATTTTTCACAGATACGCAGTATTTT
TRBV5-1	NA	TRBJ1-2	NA	CASSSNHREGNYGYTF	TGCGCCAGCAGCTCGAACCACAGGGAAGGGAACTATGGCTACACCTTC
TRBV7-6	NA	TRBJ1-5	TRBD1	CASSLRTGRPPFGQPQHF	TGTGCCAGCAGCCTAAGGACAGGGCGACCCCCCTTCGGTCAGCCCCAGCATTTT
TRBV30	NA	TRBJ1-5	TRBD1	CAWGDSWDQPQHF	TGTGCCTGGGGGGACAGCTGGGATCAGCCCCAGCATTTT
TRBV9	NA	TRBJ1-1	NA	CASSVRGSEAFF	TGTGCCAGCAGCGTAAGGGGATCTGAAGCTTTCTTT
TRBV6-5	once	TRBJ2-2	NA	CASSSTLYTGELFF	TGTGCCAGCAGTTCCACTCTATACACCGGGGAGCTGTTTTTT
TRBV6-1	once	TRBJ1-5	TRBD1	CASSGQGGQPQHF	TGTGCCAGCAGTGGCCAGGGGGGCCAGCCCCAGCATTTT
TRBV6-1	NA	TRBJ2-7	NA	CASRAGRRGQYF	TGTGCCAGCAGGGCAGGTCGGCGGGGGCAGTACTTC
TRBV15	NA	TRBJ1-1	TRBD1	CATSTLQGRNTEAFF	TGTGCCACCAGCACCTTACAGGGGAGGAACACTGAAGCTTTCTTT
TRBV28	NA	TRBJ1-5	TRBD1	CASMTGGESNQPQHF	TGTGCCAGCATGACAGGGGGCGAGAGCAATCAGCCCCAGCATTTT
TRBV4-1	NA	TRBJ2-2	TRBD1	CASSSPLRTGVDGELFF	TGCGCCAGCAGCTCACCCCTCCGGACAGGGGTAGACGGGGAGCTGTTTTTT